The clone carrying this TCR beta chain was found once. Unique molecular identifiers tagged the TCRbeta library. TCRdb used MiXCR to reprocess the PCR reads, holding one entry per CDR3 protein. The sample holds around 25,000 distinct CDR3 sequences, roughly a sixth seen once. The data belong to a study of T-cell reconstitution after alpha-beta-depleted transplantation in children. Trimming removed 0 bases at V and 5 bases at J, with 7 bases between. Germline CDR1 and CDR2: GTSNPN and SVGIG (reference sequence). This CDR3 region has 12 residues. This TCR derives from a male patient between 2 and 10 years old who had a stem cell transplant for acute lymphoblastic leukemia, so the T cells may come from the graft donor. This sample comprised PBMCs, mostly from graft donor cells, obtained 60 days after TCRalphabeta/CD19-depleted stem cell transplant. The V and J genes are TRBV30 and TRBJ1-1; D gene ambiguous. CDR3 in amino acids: CAWSVRETEAFF. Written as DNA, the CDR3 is TGTGCCTGGAGTGTACGTGAGACTGAAGCTTTCTTT.